Reported below is one T cell receptor beta chain. Per the original data handling: The authors estimated nucleated cell counts from reference gene primer amplification. Only in-frame clones appear in the TCRdb table, and some are missing; sequencing was by immunoSEQ multiplex PCR. That table furnishes V, J and clone size, whereas the DNA furnished D and trimming. Of about 270,000 clones detected, 86% appear once; the ten largest clones hold about 8.6%. This entry is derived from a study of blood T cell repertoires in COVID-19. On the study more broadly: The study drew acute and convalescent COVID-19 samples from the United States, Italy and Spain. PBMCs, B-cell-depleted T cells, or T cells were the source of the cDNA or gDNA that made up the material.

This sequence originates from a man in his forties with active or convalescent COVID-19. Input material: peripheral blood.

DNA for the CDR3: TGCGCCAGCAGCTTGGGACCAGGCGGGAGGGGCTTAAATGAGCAGTTCTTC. It codes for CASSLGPGGRGLNEQFF. The J gene is TRBJ2-1, the V gene TRBV5-1, with 9 bases identical to TRBD2. CDR3 length equals 17 residues. Germline-derived CDR1 and CDR2 are SGHRS and YFSETQ. Trimming removed 0 bases from V and 7 bases from J; junction bases left unmatched: 11. Full variable domain (remainder filled in from reference TRBV5-1 and TRBJ2-1): KAGVTQTPRYLIKTRGQQVTLSCSPISGHRSVSWYQQTPGQGLQFLFEYFSETQRNKGNFPGRFSGRQFSNSRSEMNVSTLELGDSALYLCASSLGPGGRGLNEQFFGPGTRLTVL.